Below are 26 T cell receptor beta chains sequenced from a single sample in a study of tumor and adjacent non-tumor tissue in lung cancer. No cell sorting was done before RNA was extracted from the tissue. The library came from three nested PCR rounds adapted from ARM-PCR protocols. One entry per CDR3 protein, called by TCRdb with MiXCR from the multiplex PCR reads. The data show about 110,000 distinct CDR3 sequences, with roughly 80% seen just once and 35% to 40% held by the top ten. The material sequenced was lung tumor tissue. Source of these receptors: a woman aged 60 to 75 with non-small cell lung cancer.

This clonotype was counted at least ten times. The genes are TRBV4-1 and TRBJ1-1; D is unresolved. The V gene lost 1 base and the J gene lost 0 bases, with 9 bases spanning the gap. Germline V gene data show CDR1 as MGHRA and CDR2 as YSYEKL. The CDR3 sequence is 15 residues long. DNA for the CDR3: TGCGCCAGCAGCCAAGTTGGGAATATGAACACTGAAGCTTTCTTT. It yields the protein CASSQVGNMNTEAFF.

The genes are TRBV20-1 and TRBJ2-3; 8 positions match TRBD1. The CDR3 extends over 16 amino acids. V lost 7 bases, J lost 0 bases, and 12 bases stayed unmatched. Germline V lookup: CDR1 DFQATT, CDR2 SNEGSKA (reference sequence). The CDR3 protein is CSVFIPNRGSTDTQYF. Here the CDR3 DNA reads TGCAGTGTTTTTATACCAAACAGGGGGAGCACAGATACGCAGTATTTT.

This sequence joins TRBV11-2 and TRBJ2-1; TRBD2 is a possible D gene (5 bases). The CDR3 contains 17 residues. V was shortened by 5 bases and J by 0 bases, with 17 bases between the two germline ends. Germline V gives CDR1 SGHAT, CDR2 FQNNGV. The CDR3 coding sequence is TGTGCCAGCAGCACCCGGGGAACCTTAGGCTCCTACAATGAGCAGTTCTTC. Translation gives CASSTRGTLGSYNEQFF.

This clonotype was observed a handful of times. This may come from a read error, since a much larger clone is one base off. The chain is built from TRBV6-2 or TRBV6-3 and TRBJ1-1; D might be TRBD1 (5 bases). The V gene's germline CDR1 is MNHEY and CDR2 SVGEGT. The CDR3 has 13 amino acids. V lost 2 bases and J 2 bases, leaving 6 bases between the germline ends. The CDR3 coding sequence is TGTGCCAGCAGTTACACAGGTAACACTGAAGCTTTCTTT. This codes for CASSYTGNTEAFF.

V gene TRBV12-3 or TRBV12-4 combines with J gene TRBJ1-2, with 7 bases identical to TRBD1. The ends lost 6 bases at V and 4 bases at J; junction bases unmatched: 11. This CDR3 is 15 amino acids long. CDR3 nucleotides: TGTGCCAGCAGCATTTCCGTGACAGGGCCCTATGGCTACACCTTC. Amino acid sequence: CASSISVTGPYGYTF.

This clonotype appeared a single time. This may arise from a read error, as a much more abundant clone is one base away. The chain combines TRBV28 with TRBJ2-1; 10 positions match TRBD2. The CDR3 contains 14 residues. The V gene's germline CDR1 is MDHEN and CDR2 SYDVKM. The V segment lost 7 bases and the J segment 3 bases; nucleotides outside the gene matches: 3. The CDR3 sequence is CASTLAGDYNEQFF. The CDR3 region has the DNA TGTGCCAGCACGCTAGCGGGGGACTACAATGAGCAGTTCTTC.

The chain employs TRBV29-1 and TRBJ1-1; D is undetermined. The germline V and J ends were trimmed by 5 bases and 7 bases, with 20 bases remaining between them. There are 14 residues in the CDR3. In germline, CDR1 is SQVTM, CDR2 ANQGSEA. The CDR3 loop reads CSVRPDRRGFEAFF. Here the CDR3 DNA reads TGCAGCGTTCGTCCCGATAGGAGAGGGTTTGAAGCTTTCTTT. The full variable domain, completed using reference TRBV29-1 and TRBJ1-1, is SAVISQKPSRDICQRGTSLTIQCQVDSQVTMMFWYRQQPGQSLTLIATANQGSEATYESGFVIDKFPISRPNLTFSTLTVSNMSPEDSSIYLCSVRPDRRGFEAFFGQGTRLTVV.

This clonotype was counted at least ten times. The DNA of the CDR3 is TGTGCCAGCAGTTCAAATGGACAGGGGGCGTACAATGAGCAGTTCTTC. Its translation: CASSSNGQGAYNEQFF. V usage is TRBV12-3 or TRBV12-4 and J usage is TRBJ2-1; 11 bases agree with TRBD1. This CDR3 is built from 16 residues. The ends lost 4 bases at V and 4 bases at J; junction bases unmatched: 6.

As regards this clonotype: An end of the junction differs from the germline gene, which may be a read error. This sequence joins TRBV11-3 and TRBJ1-1, with D possibly being TRBD1 (5 bases). The CDR3 is made up of 14 amino acids. Germline assignment: CDR1 SGHNT and CDR2 YENEEA. In nucleotides, the CDR3 is TGTGCCAGTAGCCCTCAGGGATTGAAGACTGAATCTTTCTTT. Its translation: CASSPQGLKTESFF.

On this clonotype: This may arise from a read error, as a much more abundant clone is one base away. The genes are TRBV12-3 or TRBV12-4 and TRBJ1-1; 7 nucleotides agree with TRBD1. CDR3 size: 14 residues. CDR3: CVSSLGRGTLGAFF. The DNA for the CDR3 is TGTGTCAGCAGTTTAGGCAGGGGGACGCTCGGGGCTTTCTTT.

The rearrangement links TRBV11-1 to TRBJ2-1, with D tentatively TRBD2 (6 bases). CDR1 and CDR2 (germline): SGHAT, FQDESV (reference sequence). CDR3 size: 16 residues. The V end lost 0 bases, the J end lost 7 bases, and 16 bases lay between the germline ends. Here the CDR3 reads CASSLALVGRGNEQFF. DNA of the CDR3: TGTGCCAGCAGCTTAGCATTAGTCGGGAGAGGTAATGAGCAGTTCTTC.

Details on this clonotype: A much larger clone differs by one base, so this may be a read error. V is TRBV28 and J is TRBJ2-7, with 10 nucleotides matching TRBD1. The CDR3 consists of 16 residues. CDR1 MDHEN and CDR2 SYDVKM come from the germline V gene. The CDR3 sequence: CTSSLLGQGTSYEQYF. The CDR3 DNA reads TGTACCAGCAGTTTACTGGGACAGGGGACGAGTTACGAGCAGTACTTC.

This clonotype was found many times. This chain links TRBV6-2 or TRBV6-3 with TRBJ2-2; 15 bases line up with TRBD2. The junction had 6 bases not matched to a gene; V was cut back by 6 bases and J by 4 bases. The CDR3 is 17 amino acids. Germline CDR1 and CDR2: MNHEY and SVGEGT. The CDR3 here is CASRRGLAGGRTGELFF. The CDR3 nucleotides read TGTGCCAGCAGGCGGGGACTAGCGGGAGGACGCACCGGGGAGCTGTTTTTT.

As regards this clonotype: Mismatch with germline at one junction end may stem from a read error. The chain has TRBV7-9 and TRBJ1-1; D is perhaps TRBD1 (5 bases). CDR1 is SEHNR, CDR2 FQNEAQ, per germline (reference sequence). This CDR3 has 14 amino acids. DNA of the CDR3: TGTGCCAGCAGCCCCACAGGACTGAACGCTGAAGCTTTCTTT. It specifies CASSPTGLNAEAFF.

Of note for this clonotype: One end of the junction does not line up with germline, which may come from a read error. The chain has TRBV18 and TRBJ1-2; 10 nucleotides agree with TRBD1. Germline V gene data show CDR1 as KGHSH and CDR2 as LQKENI. The CDR3 length is 17 residues. In DNA form, the CDR3 reads TGTGCCAGCTCACCACCTTGGACAGGGGGTACTAACTATGGCAACACCTTT. Translated: CASSPPWTGGTNYGNTF.

Many counts were recorded for this clonotype. The V and J genes are TRBV20-1 and TRBJ2-2; D is ambiguous. With 2 bases removed from V and 4 bases from J, the gap between germline ends came to 8 bases. The CDR3 is made up of 13 amino acids. In germline, CDR1 is DFQATT, CDR2 SNEGSKA (reference sequence). This chain's CDR3 is CSARYRITGELFF. The DNA for the CDR3 is TGCAGTGCTAGATATAGAATCACCGGGGAGCTGTTTTTT.

Comment on this clonotype: A junction boundary mismatches the germline segment, possibly from a read error. The V gene is TRBV6-5, the J gene TRBJ1-6; weak D call: TRBD1 (5 bases). Looked up from germline, CDR1 is MNHEY and CDR2 is SVGAGI. The CDR3 is 14 amino acids. In nucleotides, the CDR3 is TGTGCCAGCAGGCGGACAAGGAATAACTCACCCCTCCACTTT. Translating gives CASRRTRNNSPLHF.

The V call is TRBV6-2 or TRBV6-3, the J call TRBJ2-2; TRBD2 matches 7 bases. J lost 2 bases, V lost 4 bases, and 4 bases had no gene match. Germline CDR1 reads MNHEY; CDR2 reads SVGEGT. The CDR3 is 15 amino acids. The CDR3 region has the DNA TGTGCCAGCAGTTCCCGGGGGGTTAACACCGGGGAGCTGTTTTTT. It specifies CASSSRGVNTGELFF.

For this clonotype: A much larger clone differs by one base, so this may be a read error. The gene calls are TRBV5-4 and TRBJ2-2; TRBD2 is a possible D gene (6 bases). There are 15 residues in the CDR3. Trimming pared 6 bases from V and 2 bases from J, leaving 14 bases between. CDR1 and CDR2 from the germline V gene are SGHNT and YYREEE (reference sequence). The CDR3 bases are TGTGCCAGCATCCCGTGGGGGGACAACACCGGGGAGCTGTTTTTT. Its translation: CASIPWGDNTGELFF.

Remarks on this clonotype: A much larger clone lies a single base off, so this may be a read error. The CDR3 sequence: CASNQEMETEAFF. CDR3 bases: TGCGCCAGCAACCAAGAAATGGAAACTGAAGCTTTCTTT. The V gene is TRBV4-3, the J gene TRBJ1-1, with D uncertain. The CDR3 covers 13 residues. Germline V gene data show CDR1 as LGHNA and CDR2 as YSLEER.

Turning to this clonotype: One base away lies a much larger clone, so this may be a sequencing read error. The CDR3 bases are TGTGCCAGCAGTAGCCTCGGACGCCCGGGGGGAAACACCATATATTTT. Protein product: CASSSLGRPGGNTIYF. This chain uses TRBV6-5 with TRBJ1-3; no firm D call. The germline V gene has CDR1 MNHEY and CDR2 SVGAGI. CDR3 length: 16 residues. V was shortened by 5 bases and J by 4 bases, with 18 bases between the two germline ends.

To note about this clonotype: The junction shows a germline mismatch at one end, possibly a read error. CDR3 sequence: CSAREGLSTDMQYF. For the CDR3, the DNA is TGCAGTGCTAGAGAGGGGCTTAGCACAGATATGCAGTATTTT. The rearrangement joins TRBV20-1 to TRBJ2-3, with a possible D match to TRBD1 (5 bases). CDR3 length: 14 amino acids. CDR1 and CDR2 from the germline V gene are DFQATT and SNEGSKA (reference sequence).

This clonotype has a count of ten or more. The chain employs TRBV6-2 or TRBV6-3 and TRBJ2-7; 8 nucleotides line up with TRBD1. J gave up 4 bases and V 2 bases, and 10 bases lay outside the gene matches. The germline gives CDR1 MNHEY, CDR2 SVGEGT. The CDR3 is 16 amino acids. CDR3 amino acids: CASSYEGSRGLYEQYF. Here the CDR3 DNA reads TGTGCCAGCAGTTACGAGGGCTCCAGGGGGCTTTACGAGCAGTACTTC.

At least ten counts were recorded for this clonotype. This sequence joins TRBV5-6 and TRBJ2-7, with 9 bases fitting TRBD1. This CDR3 has 14 amino acids. V was pared by 4 bases and J by 5 bases, with 7 bases of the junction left unmatched. Germline V gene sequence: CDR1 SGHDT, CDR2 YYEEEE. Written as DNA, the CDR3 is TGTGCCAGCAGCAGCGGACAGGGGTTCCACGAGCAGTACTTC. Protein product: CASSSGQGFHEQYF.

As concerns this clonotype: A clone one base away is much larger, so this may be a read error. The chain uses TRBV6-1 and TRBJ1-1, with TRBD1 as a possible D gene (5 bases). Germline V gene data show CDR1 as MNHNS and CDR2 as SASEGT. This CDR3 has 16 residues. CDR3 bases: TGTGCCAGCCTGCCAGGCGGGGGAAAGATGAACAATGAAGCTTTCTTT. It is translated as CASLPGGGKMNNEAFF.

In its sample, this clonotype was seen a few times. At one boundary the junction diverges from the germline segment, which might be a read error. This chain links TRBV5-5 with TRBJ1-1; D unresolved. This CDR3 spans 14 amino acids. CDR1 is SGHKS, CDR2 YYEKEE, per germline (reference sequence). Here the CDR3 DNA reads TGTGTCAGCAGCTTGGTGGAGGGAGACACTGAGGCTTTCTTT. It yields the protein CVSSLVEGDTEAFF.